This T cell receptor (beta chain) stems from a study of cytomegalovirus exposure and HLA in healthy donors. A note on this clone: As yet, its antigen is unknown.

The CDR3 sequence is 17 residues long. V dropped 1 base and J dropped 1; count of bases not matched to a gene: 9. Germline CDR1 and CDR2: SNHLY and FYNNEI. Study findings and constraints: Across donors, sequencing depth was assumed by presence/absence analyses to be roughly uniform. The analysis excluded some indistinguishable V segments, including TRBV6-2 and TRBV6-3. In a later analysis, TCR association rates varied by HLA locus: DRB1 most, HLA-C fewest.

The PCR had 60 Vbeta and 13 Jbeta primers. Libraries were prepared by immunoSEQ multiplex PCR; TCRdb keeps only in-frame clonotypes and omits some of them. The sample lists a few hundred thousand clones; about 90% were seen once. What was sequenced was PBMCs. The chain carries TRBV2 and TRBJ2-7; 8 bases are a match to TRBD2. The source is a woman in her late teens or twenties in good health and CMV-seronegative. This CDR3 is CASSEEASGLDSYEQYF. CDR3 bases: TGTGCCAGCAGTGAAGAGGCTAGCGGGTTGGATTCCTACGAGCAGTACTTC.